The source of this T cell receptor (beta chain) is a study of OX40 agonist ivuxolimab in advanced cancers. Study conclusions and caveats: By week 6 at 0.1 to 3.0 mg/kg, blood CD4+ and CD8+ T cells had expanded clonally.

As concerns this clone: Its antigen is as yet unknown.

This CDR3 has 16 residues. Germline V gene data show CDR1 as SGHAT and CDR2 as FQNNGV. V shed 3 bases and J shed 5 bases, with 19 bases lying between them. Profiling relied on immunoSEQ multiplex PCR, and the TCRdb table lists in-frame clones only, not all of them. In the table there are 40,000 or so clones, roughly 82% of which are singletons. The sequenced sample was CD4+ or CD8+ T cells sorted from blood, obtained in a trial of the OX40 agonist ivuxolimab. This TCR derives from an adult with an advanced solid tumor such as melanoma, head and neck, liver or kidney cancer. The chain recombines TRBV11-2 with TRBJ1-2; no firm D call. CDR3 sequence reads: CASSFRRRGRLYGYTF. CDR3 sequence (DNA): TGTGCCAGCAGCTTCCGGCGTCGAGGCAGGCTATATGGCTACACCTTC.